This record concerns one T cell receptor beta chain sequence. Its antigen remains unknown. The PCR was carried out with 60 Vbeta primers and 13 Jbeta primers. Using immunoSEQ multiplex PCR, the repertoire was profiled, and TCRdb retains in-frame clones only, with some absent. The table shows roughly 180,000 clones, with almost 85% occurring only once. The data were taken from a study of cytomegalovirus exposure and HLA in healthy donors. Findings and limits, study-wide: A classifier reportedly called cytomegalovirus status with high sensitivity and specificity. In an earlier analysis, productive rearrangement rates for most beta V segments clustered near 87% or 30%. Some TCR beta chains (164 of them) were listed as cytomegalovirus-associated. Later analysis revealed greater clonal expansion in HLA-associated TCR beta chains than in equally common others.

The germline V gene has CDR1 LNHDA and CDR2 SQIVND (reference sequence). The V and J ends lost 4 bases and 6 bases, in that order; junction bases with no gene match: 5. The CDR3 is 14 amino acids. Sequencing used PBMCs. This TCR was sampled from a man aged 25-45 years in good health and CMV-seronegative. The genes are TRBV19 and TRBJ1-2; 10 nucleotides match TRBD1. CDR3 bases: TGTGCCAGTAGTACAGACAGGGGGCAGCATGGCTACACCTTC. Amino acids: CASSTDRGQHGYTF.